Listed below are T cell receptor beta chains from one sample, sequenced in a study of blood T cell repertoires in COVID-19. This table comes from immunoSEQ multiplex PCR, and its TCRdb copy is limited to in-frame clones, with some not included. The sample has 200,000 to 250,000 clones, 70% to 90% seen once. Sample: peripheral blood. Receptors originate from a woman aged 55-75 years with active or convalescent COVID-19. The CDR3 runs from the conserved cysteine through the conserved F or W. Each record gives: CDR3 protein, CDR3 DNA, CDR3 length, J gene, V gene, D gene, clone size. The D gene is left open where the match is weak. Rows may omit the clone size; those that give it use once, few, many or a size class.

CASSLKGQQETQYF	TGTGCCAGCAGCTTAAAGGGGCAACAAGAGACCCAGTACTTC	14	TRBJ2-5	TRBV7-3	NA	NA
CASSPGTSGSTGELFF	TGTGCCAGCAGCCCCGGGACTAGCGGGAGTACCGGGGAGCTGTTTTTT	16	TRBJ2-2	TRBV9	TRBD2	NA
CASSSSGTASYEQYF	TGTGCCAGCAGCTCCTCTGGGACAGCTTCCTACGAGCAGTACTTC	15	TRBJ2-7	TRBV7-9	TRBD1	NA
CASSQIDGNQPQHF	TGCGCCAGCAGCCAGATCGACGGGAATCAGCCCCAGCATTTT	14	TRBJ1-5	TRBV4-1	NA	NA
CSASRGGSTEAFF	TGCAGTGCTAGTAGGGGGGGGTCTACTGAAGCTTTCTTT	13	TRBJ1-1	TRBV20-1	NA	few
CASSQGQGRETQYF	TGTGCCAGCAGCCAAGGGCAGGGTAGGGAGACCCAGTACTTC	14	TRBJ2-5	TRBV3-1/TRBV3-2	NA	NA
CASSYGSGSNQPQHF	TGTGCCAGCAGTTATGGTTCCGGTAGCAATCAGCCCCAGCATTTT	15	TRBJ1-5	TRBV6-6	NA	NA
CASSVGAAGGPETQYF	TGTGCCAGCAGCGTAGGAGCAGCGGGGGGGCCCGAGACCCAGTACTTC	16	TRBJ2-5	TRBV9	TRBD2	NA
CASSPRGLGGYSNQPQHF	TGTGCCAGCAGTCCCCGAGGTCTCGGGGGTTATAGCAATCAGCCCCAGCATTTT	18	TRBJ1-5	TRBV6-6	NA	NA
CASSFPGGSTDTQYF	TGTGCCAGCAGCTTCCCGGGGGGATCCACAGATACGCAGTATTTT	15	TRBJ2-3	TRBV5-4	TRBD2	NA
CASSLAGGSGANVLTF	TGCGCCAGCAGCTTGGCAGGGGGTTCTGGGGCCAACGTCCTGACTTTC	16	TRBJ2-6	TRBV5-1	TRBD1	NA
CSVRTGGYTF	TGCAGTGTTAGGACAGGTGGCTACACCTTC	10	TRBJ1-2	TRBV20-1	TRBD1	NA
CASSPGPVEFGGELFF	TGTGCCAGCAGCCCAGGTCCAGTTGAGTTTGGCGGGGAGCTGTTTTTT	16	TRBJ2-2	TRBV9	NA	NA
CASSPTATNTGELFF	TGTGCCAGCAGTCCCACAGCTACGAACACCGGGGAGCTGTTTTTT	15	TRBJ2-2	TRBV6-4	NA	many
CASSLTSYNEQFF	TGCGCCAGCAGCTTGACTAGCTACAATGAGCAGTTCTTC	13	TRBJ2-1	TRBV5-1	NA	NA
CASSIIAGDTANTGELFF	TGTGCCAGTAGTATAATAGCGGGGGACACCGCGAACACCGGGGAGCTGTTTTTT	18	TRBJ2-2	TRBV19	TRBD2	once
CATSPGTTEAFF	TGTGCCACCAGCCCCGGGACAACTGAAGCTTTCTTT	12	TRBJ1-1	TRBV15	NA	NA
CASSAFGGWNTEAFF	TGCGCCAGCAGCGCGTTTGGGGGCTGGAACACTGAAGCTTTCTTT	15	TRBJ1-1	TRBV5-1	NA	NA
CASSYAGSGELFF	TGTGCCAGCAGCTACGCGGGCTCCGGGGAGCTGTTTTTT	13	TRBJ2-2	TRBV4-2	NA	NA
CASSDASGYEQYF	TGTGCCAGCAGTGATGCTAGCGGCTACGAGCAGTACTTC	13	TRBJ2-7	TRBV6-1	TRBD2	NA
CASSPNRGLGTEAFF	TGTGCCAGCAGCCCGAACAGGGGGCTCGGCACTGAAGCTTTCTTT	15	TRBJ1-1	TRBV5-6	TRBD1	few
CASSPTYRVNTGELFF	TGTGCCAGCTCACCGACCTACAGGGTGAACACCGGGGAGCTGTTTTTT	16	TRBJ2-2	TRBV18	NA	NA
CASSPRGGVGHNEQFF	TGTGCCAGCAGTCCCCGTGGGGGGGTGGGGCACAATGAGCAGTTCTTC	16	TRBJ2-1	TRBV6-6	TRBD2	NA
CASRLDRTSVRELFF	TGTGCCAGCAGACTCGACAGGACTAGCGTACGGGAGCTGTTTTTT	15	TRBJ2-2	TRBV28	TRBD2	NA
CASSMSSGANVLTF	TGTGCCAGCAGCATGTCTTCTGGGGCCAACGTCCTGACTTTC	14	TRBJ2-6	TRBV7-9	NA	once
CASSSSGGPGTDTQYF	TGTGCCAGTAGTAGTAGCGGGGGCCCTGGCACAGATACGCAGTATTTT	16	TRBJ2-3	TRBV19	TRBD2	NA
CASSLDATGLNTEAFF	TGTGCCAGCAGCTTAGACGCGACAGGGCTGAACACTGAAGCTTTCTTT	16	TRBJ1-1	TRBV11-3	TRBD1	NA
CASSPLDFPDTQYF	TGTGCCAGCAGCCCTCTAGACTTTCCAGATACGCAGTATTTT	14	TRBJ2-3	TRBV14	NA	NA
CASSQVIHNEQFF	TGTGCCAGCAGCCAAGTTATCCACAATGAGCAGTTCTTC	13	TRBJ2-1	TRBV14	NA	NA
CAISEAANTEAFF	TGTGCCATCAGTGAGGCGGCGAACACTGAAGCTTTCTTT	13	TRBJ1-1	TRBV10-3	NA	once
CASTPTGRGVNEQFF	TGTGCCAGCACCCCGACGGGGAGGGGGGTCAATGAGCAGTTCTTC	15	TRBJ2-1	TRBV28	NA	NA
CASSLGRGTTDTQYF	TGTGCCAGCAGCTTGGGGCGGGGAACCACAGATACGCAGTATTTT	15	TRBJ2-3	TRBV5-8	NA	NA
CASSLLSGSSYEQYF	TGTGCCAGCAGCTTACTGAGCGGGAGCTCCTACGAGCAGTACTTC	15	TRBJ2-7	TRBV7-9	TRBD2	NA
CASSPIGTSGSKTQYF	TGTGCCAGCAGCCCGATCGGGACTAGCGGGAGTAAGACCCAGTACTTC	16	TRBJ2-5	TRBV11-3	TRBD2	NA
CASSVQGNEKLFF	TGTGCCAGCAGTGTACAGGGTAATGAAAAACTGTTTTTT	13	TRBJ1-4	TRBV2	NA	NA